This T cell receptor (beta chain) is from a study of identical twins. TCRdb redid the calling of the 5' RACE reads with MiXCR, one entry per CDR3 protein. The profile shows approximately 530,000 distinct CDR3 sequences, about 22% of them singletons. Study-wide points: Rather than following the same donors, the conclusions depended on cross-sectional statistical analysis.

As for this clonotype: The antigen is not known.

These data also formed part of another study, on yellow fever vaccine responses in identical twins.

The sequence was collected from a woman between 18 and 30 years old in good health. Sequences were obtained from CD4+ T cells sorted from blood.

CDR3 sequence (DNA): TGCGCCAGCAGCCCCTCGCCCACCACAGATACGCAGTATTTT. Its protein product is CASSPSPTTDTQYF. The rearrangement links TRBV4-1 to TRBJ2-3; D ambiguous. V lost 4 bases and J lost 2, with 10 bases in between. The CDR3 runs to 14 residues. Germline CDR1 is MGHRA and CDR2 is YSYEKL.